These T cell receptor beta chains were read from a single sample in a study of breast tumors, draining lymph nodes, adjacent tissues. TCRdb re-called the multiplex PCR reads through MiXCR, storing one row per CDR3 protein. The repertoire has fewer than 200,000 distinct CDR3 sequences, 25% to 40% of them found once; the top ten carry about 4.1%. Sequenced sample: axillary lymph node tissue. The source is a female donor with breast cancer. Some clones in this sample may be carry-over from other donors' samples. The CDR3 runs from the conserved cysteine through the conserved F or W. The D gene is left open where the match is weak. The size field is filled for only some rows; it gives once, few, many or a size class.

cdr3_aa | cdr3_nt | v_call | clone_size | j_call | d_call
CASSHPPGLAREYTQYF | TGCGCCAGCAGCCACCCCCCCGGACTAGCCAGAGAATATACGCAGTATTTT | TRBV4-1 | many | TRBJ2-3 | TRBD2
CASRSSGTRNRGGAQYF | TGTGCCAGCAGATCGTCCGGGACACGAAATCGCGGTGGGGCCCAGTACTTC | TRBV27 | few | TRBJ2-5 | -
CASGPRQGRQETQYF | TGTGCTAGTGGTCCTCGACAGGGACGACAAGAGACCCAGTACTTC | TRBV12-5 | many | TRBJ2-5 | TRBD1
CASSAGRTRSPLHF | TGTGCCAGCAGCGCCGGACGGACTCGTTCACCCCTCCACTTT | TRBV9 | - | TRBJ1-6 | -
CASSAGTGILEQYF | TGTGCCAGCAGCGCCGGGACAGGGATTCTCGAGCAGTACTTC | TRBV5-6 | many | TRBJ2-7 | TRBD1
CSARDGSVTGVIDTEAFF | TGCAGTGCTAGAGATGGGTCCGTGACAGGGGTAATCGACACTGAAGCTTTCTTT | TRBV20-1 | few | TRBJ1-1 | TRBD1
CASSYPTDRVVSYEQYF | TGTGCCAGCAGTTACCCAACGGACAGGGTCGTTTCCTACGAGCAGTACTTC | TRBV6-6 | many | TRBJ2-7 | TRBD1
CATKGGLMNTEAFF | TGTGCCACCAAGGGGGGCCTGATGAACACTGAAGCTTTCTTT | TRBV7-2 | few | TRBJ1-1 | -
CASSLGDNHYGYTF | TGTGCCAGCAGCTTAGGCGACAATCACTATGGCTACACCTTC | TRBV7-2 | many | TRBJ1-2 | -
CASSSGLAGGKPYEQYF | TGTGCCAGCAGCTCAGGACTAGCGGGAGGGAAACCCTACGAGCAGTACTTC | TRBV5-8 | many | TRBJ2-7 | TRBD2
CASSQGTVQPSSYNEQFF | TGCGCCAGCAGCCAAGGGACTGTACAACCCAGCTCCTACAATGAGCAGTTCTTC | TRBV4-1 | few | TRBJ2-1 | -
CSAPGPTGFGGYTF | TGCAGCGCTCCGGGTCCTACAGGGTTTGGCGGCTACACCTTC | TRBV29-1 | few | TRBJ1-2 | -
CASSEGAGYYGYTF | TGTGCCAGCAGTGAAGGGGCAGGGTACTATGGCTACACCTTC | TRBV2 | many | TRBJ1-2 | -
CASSLAGQGPNSPLHF | TGCGCCAGCAGCTTGGCCGGACAGGGGCCGAATTCACCCCTCCACTTT | TRBV5-1 | - | TRBJ1-6 | TRBD1
CSETTGFDQFF | TGCAGTGAGACCACAGGGTTTGATCAGTTCTTC | TRBV20-1 | - | TRBJ2-1 | -
CASSLGRGGGTDTQYF | TGTGCCAGCAGCTTGGGGCGAGGCGGTGGCACAGATACGCAGTATTTT | TRBV5-8 | many | TRBJ2-3 | -
CASIFGGKTEAFF | TGTGCCAGCATCTTCGGGGGGAAGACTGAAGCTTTCTTT | TRBV12-3/TRBV12-4 | few | TRBJ1-1 | -
CASSRQGGGETQYF | TGTGCCAGCAGCCGACAGGGGGGAGGAGAGACCCAGTACTTC | TRBV5-6 | many | TRBJ2-5 | TRBD1
CASSPLDAGNTQYF | TGTGCCAGTAGCCCCCTGGACGCGGGAAATACGCAGTATTTT | TRBV19 | many | TRBJ2-3 | -
CASSDRGPPYGYTF | TGTGCCAGCAGTGACAGGGGTCCCCCCTATGGCTACACCTTC | TRBV25-1 | - | TRBJ1-2 | -
CATSGAGQGNTEAFF | TGTGCCACCAGCGGAGCGGGACAGGGGAACACTGAAGCTTTCTTT | TRBV15 | - | TRBJ1-1 | TRBD1
CASSPSVRNTGELFF | TGTGCCAGCAGTCCGTCGGTTAGAAACACCGGGGAGCTGTTTTTT | TRBV6-5 | - | TRBJ2-2 | -
CRDPGATQETQYF | TGCAGGGATCCCGGGGCGACCCAAGAGACCCAGTACTTC | TRBV20-1 | many | TRBJ2-5 | -
CASSPDSGNTIYF | TGTGCCAGCAGCCCCGACTCTGGAAACACCATATATTTT | TRBV12-3/TRBV12-4 | many | TRBJ1-3 | -
CASSHPRGANPHNEQFF | TGTGCCAGCAGCCACCCCCGTGGGGCAAACCCCCACAATGAGCAGTTCTTC | TRBV11-2 | few | TRBJ2-1 | -
CASMDTPNTEAFF | TGCGCCAGCATGGACACTCCGAACACTGAAGCTTTCTTT | TRBV10-2 | many | TRBJ1-1 | -
CSVGDVYTEELFF | TGCAGCGTTGGGGACGTGTACACCGAGGAGCTGTTTTTT | TRBV29-1 | - | TRBJ2-2 | -
CASSFPPGQTRSYEQYF | TGTGCCAGCAGCTTCCCGCCAGGGCAAACTCGGTCCTACGAGCAGTACTTC | TRBV11-2 | - | TRBJ2-7 | -
CASSLVVFGQSGYTF | TGTGCCAGCAGCTTAGTAGTATTCGGCCAGAGTGGCTACACCTTC | TRBV7-8 | many | TRBJ1-2 | -
CASSEGGWQYF | TGTGCCAGCAGTGAAGGGGGATGGCAGTACTTC | TRBV2 | - | TRBJ2-7 | -
CASSGQGQGRDGYTF | TGCGCCAGCAGCGGACAGGGACAGGGTAGGGATGGCTACACCTTC | TRBV4-3 | many | TRBJ1-2 | TRBD1
CASSRGAQLRGNEQFF | TGTGCCAGCAGTCGGGGAGCGCAGCTGAGAGGGAATGAGCAGTTCTTC | TRBV28 | - | TRBJ2-1 | -
CASRFDRGAGNTIYF | TGCGCCAGCAGATTCGACAGGGGCGCTGGAAACACCATATATTTT | TRBV5-1 | many | TRBJ1-3 | TRBD1
CATSETGVGANVLTF | TGTGCCACCAGTGAGACAGGGGTCGGGGCCAACGTCCTGACTTTC | TRBV24-1 | many | TRBJ2-6 | TRBD1
CAVNRGQVYNEQFF | TGCGCAGTAAATAGGGGGCAGGTCTACAATGAGCAGTTCTTC | TRBV10-2 | many | TRBJ2-1 | TRBD1
CASRGSGFSGNTIYF | TGTGCCAGCAGAGGTTCAGGGTTCTCTGGAAACACCATATATTTT | TRBV12-3/TRBV12-4 | many | TRBJ1-3 | -
CASSDPGTGSYGYTF | TGTGCCAGCAGTGACCCCGGGACAGGGTCCTATGGCTACACCTTC | TRBV27 | - | TRBJ1-2 | TRBD1
CAGSGRDLTQETQYF | TGTGCCGGCAGTGGCCGGGACCTCACGCAAGAGACCCAGTACTTC | TRBV2 | many | TRBJ2-5 | -
CASSRGTQGGYGYTF | TGCGCCAGCAGCCGCGGGACGCAGGGCGGCTATGGCTACACCTTC | TRBV4-3 | many | TRBJ1-2 | -
CASKTGGTGELFF | TGTGCCAGCAAGACAGGGGGCACCGGGGAGCTGTTTTTT | TRBV6-2/TRBV6-3 | - | TRBJ2-2 | TRBD1
CSARVAGGGGELFF | TGCAGTGCTAGAGTGGCGGGGGGGGGCGGGGAGCTGTTTTTT | TRBV20-1 | - | TRBJ2-2 | TRBD2